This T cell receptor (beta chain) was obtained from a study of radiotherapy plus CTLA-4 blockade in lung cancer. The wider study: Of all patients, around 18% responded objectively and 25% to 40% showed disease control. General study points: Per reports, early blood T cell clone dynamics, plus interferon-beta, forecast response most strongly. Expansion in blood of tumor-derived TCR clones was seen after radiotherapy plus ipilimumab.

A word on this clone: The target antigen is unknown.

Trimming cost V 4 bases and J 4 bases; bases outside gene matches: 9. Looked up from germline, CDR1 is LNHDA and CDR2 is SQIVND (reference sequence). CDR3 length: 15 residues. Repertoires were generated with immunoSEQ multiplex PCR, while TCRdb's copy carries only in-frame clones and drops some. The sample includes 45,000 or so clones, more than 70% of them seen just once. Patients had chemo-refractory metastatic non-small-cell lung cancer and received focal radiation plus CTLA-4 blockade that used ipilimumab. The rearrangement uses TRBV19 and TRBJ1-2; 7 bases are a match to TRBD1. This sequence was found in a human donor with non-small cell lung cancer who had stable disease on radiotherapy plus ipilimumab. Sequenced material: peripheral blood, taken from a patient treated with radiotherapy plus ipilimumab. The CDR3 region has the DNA TGTGCCAGTAGTAAGACAGGGATGAGGGCCTATGGCTACACCTTC. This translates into CASSKTGMRAYGYTF. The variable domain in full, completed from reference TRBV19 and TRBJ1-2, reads DGGITQSPKYLFRKEGQNVTLSCEQNLNHDAMYWYRQDPGQGLRLIYYSQIVNDFQKGDIAEGYSVSREKKESFPLTVTSAQKNPTAFYLCASSKTGMRAYGYTFGSGTRLTVV.